The rows below give T cell receptor beta chains drawn from one sample of a study of shared clonotypes between healthy human individuals. Sequenced by immunoSEQ multiplex PCR; TCRdb stores in-frame clones only, minus some. Here the sample spans about 1.1 million clones, 75% to 85% being singletons. Source material: memory CD4+ T cells from PBMCs. These receptors all come from a man younger than 35 in good health. Some clones in this sample may be carry-over from other donors' samples. CDR3s include the opening cysteine and the closing phenylalanine or tryptophan. Each record gives: V gene, J gene, CDR3 protein.

TRBV28	TRBJ1-5	CASSLYGNQPQHF
TRBV7-2	TRBJ2-1	CASSSQSGRAGNEQFF
TRBV29-1	TRBJ2-1	CSVEAGSYNEQFF
TRBV30	TRBJ2-3	CAWSVHGTDTQYF
TRBV6-1	TRBJ1-2	CASSGQGNYGYTF
TRBV5-1	TRBJ2-6	CASSALAGANVLTF
TRBV2	TRBJ1-2	CASSVNGGSVDGYTF
TRBV27	TRBJ1-1	CASSWWGGDTEAFF
TRBV6-1	TRBJ1-5	CASSETFLGVQPQHF
TRBV28	TRBJ1-2	CASNALGGYTF
TRBV27	TRBJ1-2	CASSRDGYYTF
TRBV5-1	TRBJ1-2	CASSHLRGSGYTF
TRBV7-2	TRBJ2-7	CASSRTTSGRGGSYEQYF
TRBV5-1	TRBJ2-7	CASSMDPSTYEQYF
TRBV4-2	TRBJ2-3	CASSQSPGLAGGLSSTDTQYF
TRBV9	TRBJ1-1	CASSSQTGLNTEAFF
TRBV7-9	TRBJ2-3	CASSLAGETNTQYF
TRBV5-1	TRBJ1-2	CASSALTGYYGYTF
TRBV11-2	TRBJ2-3	CASSPTGDGTDTQYF
TRBV10-3	TRBJ2-4	CAISDRQSMDIQYF
TRBV7-2	TRBJ2-3	CASSPYTTSTDTQYF
TRBV7-9	TRBJ2-2	CASSRPSDRGVGELFF
TRBV4-1	TRBJ2-3	CASSLPLGGTDTQYF
TRBV12-5	TRBJ1-1	CASGPSSDTEAFF
TRBV6-5	TRBJ2-1	CASHRASGTNNEQFF
TRBV20-1	TRBJ1-1	CSAVNTEAFF
TRBV27	TRBJ1-3	CASSFNRASSGNTIYF
TRBV10-3	TRBJ2-7	CAISGGAGGGSEQYF
TRBV21-1	TRBJ2-7	CATTGVAGPSEQYF
TRBV4-1	TRBJ2-3	CASSQGRGSGTDTQYF
TRBV5-6	TRBJ1-3	CASSAGSSGNTIYF
TRBV5-4	TRBJ2-7	CASSLGVGTGEQYF
TRBV5-1	TRBJ2-4	CASSLVDGGRDIQYF
TRBV5-4	TRBJ1-1	CASRSPGREDTEAFF
TRBV5-8	TRBJ2-5	CASSPPPRAGETQYF
TRBV27	TRBJ1-1	CASRPLTGGSTEAFF
TRBV11-2	TRBJ2-5	CASSSGLTETQYF
TRBV28	TRBJ2-2	CASSSNYPAGELFF
TRBV19	TRBJ1-3	CATLSWISGNTIYF
TRBV9	TRBJ1-5	CASSVSSRTNQPQHF
TRBV5-1	TRBJ2-7	CASSLWTSYEQYF
TRBV15	TRBJ2-1	CATSKLSVEQFF
TRBV28	TRBJ1-2	CASSLGLSGDQGGYTF
TRBV5-4	TRBJ2-3	CASSLTKRKDTQYF
TRBV28	TRBJ1-1	CASSFARTLKAFF
TRBV14	TRBJ2-7	CASSPLRAQGGMNEQYF
TRBV2	TRBJ2-5	CASMGQGVGGETQYF
TRBV30	TRBJ1-2	CAWAPIGDYGYTF
TRBV7-3	TRBJ2-3	CASSSEPTSTDTQYF
TRBV9	TRBJ1-3	CASSAGQPGNTIYF
TRBV21-1	TRBJ2-2	CASSKEGHQNTGELFF
TRBV28	TRBJ2-3	CASSTGTTDTQYF
TRBV5-1	TRBJ2-1	CASSLSGLAGVEQFF